This TCR beta chain was captured by sequencing in a study of blood T cell repertoires in COVID-19 (TCRdb year 2020). Broadly, across the study: Samples from collaborators originated in the United States, Italy and Spain and spanned both the acute and convalescent phases of COVID-19. The prospective study material was composed of cDNA or gDNA derived from T cells, B-cell-depleted T cells, or PBMCs. The dataset comprised deeply sampled blood TCRbeta repertoires from subjects exposed to, actively infected with, or recovered from COVID-19. The repertoires were released in a freely available public database meant as a resource for research on the immune response to SARS-CoV-2. Samples came from the ongoing ImmuneRACE study (first 160 participants) plus 1,254 subjects from 6 global collaborators. The sample metadata nearly always contained a de-identified subject ID, COVID-19 status, age in years and sex. Where available, HLA class I and class II types were obtained from metadata supplied by the sample provider rather than from assay-based typing.

Each collaborating institution followed its own protocols to collect whole blood in K2EDTA tubes. Collaborator samples were shipped for TCRbeta analysis as frozen whole blood, isolated PBMCs, or DNA extracted from either sample type. Here is what the overall study found, with its caveats: How much clinical and demographic metadata was included differed by source and by participant, and the metadata was provided uncurated.

V and J are trimmed by 3 bases and 4 bases, and the gene matches miss 10 bases of the junction. CDR1 is given as SGHTA and CDR2 as FQGNSA, both from the germline V gene. Including cysteine and phenylalanine, the CDR3 has 17 amino acids. CDR3 DNA only is kept here, 51 bases in frame from base 1. The immunoSEQ Assay, a bias-controlled multiplex PCR, was used to amplify TCRbeta CDR3 regions from genomic DNA. The published analysis was carried out like this. Within the assay, amplification of reference gene primers was used to estimate how many nucleated cells each sample contained. Sequence reads were collapsed and filtered to measure the absolute abundance of every unique TCRbeta CDR3 rearrangement. Productive Simpson clonality was computed per sample as the square root of Simpson's diversity index over productive rearrangements. Not all clones reach the TCRdb copy of this immuneACCESS table, which keeps in-frame sequences only. Checked studies attribute under half of the gap to unresolved V genes and leave the rest unexplained. That table furnishes V, J and clone size, whereas the DNA furnished D and trimming. The sample table holds 130,000 to 150,000 clones, of which 84% were seen once. The ten largest account for about 5.1% of the sample.

In the case of this clone: Its antigen has not been determined. Base-call qualities are not available, and no considerably larger clone is one nucleotide away.

Material for sequencing was peripheral blood. The clonotype originates from a human donor in a cohort sampled during active COVID-19. This chain is built from TRBV7-2 and TRBJ2-5; a stretch of 11 junction bases matches TRBD2. The nucleotide sequence reads TGTGCCAGCAGCTTCTCCGCTAGCGGGGGGCCGGGAGAGACCCAGTACTTC. It translates as CASSFSASGGPGETQYF.